The rows below give T cell receptor beta chains drawn from one sample of a study of blood T cell repertoires in COVID-19. The table came from immunoSEQ multiplex PCR; TCRdb's copy has only in-frame clones and leaves some out. The repertoire has 150,000 to 200,000 clones, over 85% of them found once; the top ten carry 15% to 20%. The sequencing input was peripheral blood. These receptors all come from a man in his sixties with active or convalescent COVID-19. Each CDR3 is given with its conserved first and last residue. The order of the fields is D gene, V gene, clone size, J gene, CDR3 protein, CDR3 DNA. A D gene is named only where the DNA matches it firmly. The size entry is marked missing in some rows and otherwise reads once, few, many or a size class.

D gene: .; V gene: TRBV4-1; clone size: .; J gene: TRBJ1-5; CDR3 protein: CASSQDGGYPNQPQHF; CDR3 DNA: TGCGCCAGCAGCCAAGATGGGGGGTATCCCAATCAGCCCCAGCATTTT
D gene: TRBD1; V gene: TRBV6-1; clone size: .; J gene: TRBJ2-5; CDR3 protein: CASSEKAGGRETQYF; CDR3 DNA: TGTGCCAGCAGTGAAAAGGCAGGGGGCCGAGAGACCCAGTACTTC
D gene: TRBD2; V gene: TRBV3-1/TRBV3-2; clone size: .; J gene: TRBJ2-7; CDR3 protein: CASSQEGGAYEQYF; CDR3 DNA: TGTGCCAGCAGCCAAGAGGGGGGGGCCTACGAGCAGTACTTC
D gene: .; V gene: TRBV3-1/TRBV3-2; clone size: .; J gene: TRBJ1-4; CDR3 protein: CASSRYTQGEGKLFF; CDR3 DNA: TGTGCCAGCAGCCGTTACACACAGGGTGAGGGAAAACTGTTTTTT
D gene: TRBD1; V gene: TRBV6-1; clone size: .; J gene: TRBJ1-2; CDR3 protein: CASSEGTGTFLGYTF; CDR3 DNA: TGTGCCAGCAGTGAAGGGACAGGGACGTTTCTTGGCTACACCTTC
D gene: TRBD1; V gene: TRBV14; clone size: few; J gene: TRBJ2-5; CDR3 protein: CASSHTRDRGLQETQYF; CDR3 DNA: TGTGCCAGCAGCCATACCCGGGACAGGGGGCTTCAAGAGACCCAGTACTTC
D gene: .; V gene: TRBV24-1; clone size: .; J gene: TRBJ2-1; CDR3 protein: CATSDLQNEQFF; CDR3 DNA: TGTGCCACCAGTGATTTGCAGAATGAGCAGTTCTTC
D gene: .; V gene: TRBV3-1/TRBV3-2; clone size: .; J gene: TRBJ2-6; CDR3 protein: CASSQGLTGANVLTF; CDR3 DNA: TGTGCCAGCAGCCAAGGCCTAACTGGGGCCAACGTCCTGACTTTC
D gene: .; V gene: TRBV19; clone size: .; J gene: TRBJ1-1; CDR3 protein: CASRKGGADTEAFF; CDR3 DNA: TGTGCCAGTAGGAAAGGGGGGGCGGACACTGAAGCTTTCTTT
D gene: TRBD2; V gene: TRBV18; clone size: .; J gene: TRBJ2-1; CDR3 protein: CASSPPRTSGGNEQFF; CDR3 DNA: TGTGCCAGCTCACCCCCCCGGACTAGCGGGGGAAATGAGCAGTTCTTC
D gene: TRBD1; V gene: TRBV7-6; clone size: .; J gene: TRBJ1-5; CDR3 protein: CASNSRQGADQPQHF; CDR3 DNA: TGTGCCAGCAACAGCAGACAGGGGGCCGATCAGCCCCAGCATTTT
D gene: TRBD2; V gene: TRBV5-1; clone size: .; J gene: TRBJ2-1; CDR3 protein: CASRVSGRLYNEQFF; CDR3 DNA: TGCGCCAGCAGAGTAAGCGGGAGGCTTTACAATGAGCAGTTCTTC
D gene: TRBD1; V gene: TRBV27; clone size: .; J gene: TRBJ2-7; CDR3 protein: CASNLLAGGAVPSYEQYF; CDR3 DNA: TGTGCCAGCAATCTCCTGGCAGGGGGCGCGGTACCCTCCTACGAGCAGTACTTC
D gene: .; V gene: TRBV6-5; clone size: .; J gene: TRBJ1-1; CDR3 protein: CASSYGGQRNTEAFF; CDR3 DNA: TGTGCCAGCAGTTACGGAGGACAGAGGAACACTGAAGCTTTCTTT
D gene: .; V gene: TRBV11-2; clone size: .; J gene: TRBJ1-3; CDR3 protein: CASSLDGPLSSGNTIYF; CDR3 DNA: TGTGCCAGCAGCTTAGATGGGCCTTTAAGCTCTGGAAACACCATATATTTT
D gene: .; V gene: TRBV30; clone size: .; J gene: TRBJ1-1; CDR3 protein: CAWSTTRGKDTEAFF; CDR3 DNA: TGTGCCTGGAGTACCACGAGGGGGAAGGACACTGAAGCTTTCTTT
D gene: TRBD1; V gene: TRBV5-1; clone size: .; J gene: TRBJ1-1; CDR3 protein: CASRSGTGTTEAFF; CDR3 DNA: TGCGCCAGCCGGTCCGGGACAGGGACCACTGAAGCTTTCTTT
D gene: TRBD2; V gene: TRBV28; clone size: .; J gene: TRBJ2-5; CDR3 protein: CASSRATSGQETQYF; CDR3 DNA: TGTGCCAGCAGTAGGGCCACTAGCGGGCAAGAGACCCAGTACTTC
D gene: TRBD2; V gene: TRBV19; clone size: few; J gene: TRBJ2-7; CDR3 protein: CASRSSGELHEQYF; CDR3 DNA: TGTGCCAGTAGGTCTAGCGGGGAGTTACACGAGCAGTACTTC
D gene: .; V gene: TRBV24-1; clone size: .; J gene: TRBJ2-2; CDR3 protein: CATSPSTGELFF; CDR3 DNA: TGTGCCACCAGTCCGAGCACCGGGGAGCTGTTTTTT
D gene: TRBD1; V gene: TRBV3-1/TRBV3-2; clone size: .; J gene: TRBJ1-4; CDR3 protein: CASSHQTGAYATNEKLFF; CDR3 DNA: TGTGCCAGCAGCCACCAGACAGGGGCCTATGCAACTAATGAAAAACTGTTTTTT
D gene: TRBD1; V gene: TRBV6-4; clone size: .; J gene: TRBJ1-5; CDR3 protein: CASSQTGDVGQPQHF; CDR3 DNA: TGTGCCAGCAGTCAGACAGGGGATGTTGGTCAGCCCCAGCATTTT
D gene: TRBD1; V gene: TRBV30; clone size: .; J gene: TRBJ1-5; CDR3 protein: CAWGDRGFRQPQHF; CDR3 DNA: TGTGCCTGGGGGGACAGGGGGTTCCGTCAGCCCCAGCATTTT
D gene: TRBD1; V gene: TRBV2; clone size: .; J gene: TRBJ1-2; CDR3 protein: CASSAGTGVYGYTF; CDR3 DNA: TGTGCCAGCAGTGCGGGGACAGGCGTCTATGGCTACACCTTC
D gene: .; V gene: TRBV5-8; clone size: .; J gene: TRBJ1-5; CDR3 protein: CASSLQGNSNQPQHF; CDR3 DNA: TGTGCCAGCAGCTTGCAGGGGAATAGCAATCAGCCCCAGCATTTT
D gene: .; V gene: TRBV2; clone size: .; J gene: TRBJ2-2; CDR3 protein: CASSTSPIQRTGELFF; CDR3 DNA: TGTGCCAGCAGTACTAGCCCCATCCAGAGAACCGGGGAGCTGTTTTTT
D gene: .; V gene: TRBV19; clone size: few; J gene: TRBJ1-1; CDR3 protein: CASSRQQNTEAFF; CDR3 DNA: TGTGCCAGTAGCCGACAGCAGAACACTGAAGCTTTCTTT
D gene: TRBD1; V gene: TRBV23-1; clone size: .; J gene: TRBJ2-6; CDR3 protein: CASSQLTRDRVYSGANVLTF; CDR3 DNA: TGCGCCAGCAGTCAATTAACCCGGGACAGGGTGTACTCTGGGGCCAACGTCCTGACTTTC
D gene: TRBD1; V gene: TRBV29-1; clone size: .; J gene: TRBJ1-2; CDR3 protein: CSVEPRGSIQGGDYGYTF; CDR3 DNA: TGCAGCGTTGAGCCGAGGGGTAGTATACAGGGGGGTGACTATGGCTACACCTTC
D gene: TRBD2; V gene: TRBV6-2/TRBV6-3; clone size: .; J gene: TRBJ2-7; CDR3 protein: CASSYALRLASDEQYF; CDR3 DNA: TGTGCCAGCAGTTACGCTCTTCGACTAGCTTCCGACGAGCAGTACTTC
D gene: .; V gene: TRBV11-2; clone size: .; J gene: TRBJ2-4; CDR3 protein: CASNRGILAKNIQYF; CDR3 DNA: TGTGCCAGCAATCGAGGGATTCTAGCCAAAAACATTCAGTACTTC
D gene: .; V gene: TRBV2; clone size: .; J gene: TRBJ1-3; CDR3 protein: CGVGGNTIYF; CDR3 DNA: TGTGGGGTCGGGGGAAACACCATATATTTT
D gene: .; V gene: TRBV21-1; clone size: .; J gene: TRBJ1-5; CDR3 protein: CASSISSTGGLSNQPQHF; CDR3 DNA: TGTGCCAGCAGCATTAGCAGCACAGGGGGCCTTAGCAATCAGCCCCAGCATTTT